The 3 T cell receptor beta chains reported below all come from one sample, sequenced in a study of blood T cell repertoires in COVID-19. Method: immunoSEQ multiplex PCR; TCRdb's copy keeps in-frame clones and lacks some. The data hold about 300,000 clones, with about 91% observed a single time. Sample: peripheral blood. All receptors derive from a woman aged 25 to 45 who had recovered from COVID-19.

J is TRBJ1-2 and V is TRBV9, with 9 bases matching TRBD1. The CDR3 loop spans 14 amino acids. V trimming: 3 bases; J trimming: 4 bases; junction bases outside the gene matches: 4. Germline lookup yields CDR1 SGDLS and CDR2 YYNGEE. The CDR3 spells CASSGDRESYGYTF. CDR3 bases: TGTGCCAGCAGCGGGGACAGGGAGTCCTATGGCTACACCTTC. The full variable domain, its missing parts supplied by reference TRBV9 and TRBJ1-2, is DSGVTQTPKHLITATGQRVTLRCSPRSGDLSVYWYQQSLDQGLQFLIQYYNGEERAKGNILERFSAQQFPDLHSELNLSSLELGDSALYFCASSGDRESYGYTFGSGTRLTVV.

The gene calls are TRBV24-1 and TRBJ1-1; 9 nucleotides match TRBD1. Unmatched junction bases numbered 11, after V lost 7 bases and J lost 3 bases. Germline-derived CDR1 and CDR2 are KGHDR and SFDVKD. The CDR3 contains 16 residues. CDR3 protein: CATRAGTGNLDTEAFF. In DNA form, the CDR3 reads TGTGCCACCAGGGCCGGGACAGGGAACCTAGACACTGAAGCTTTCTTT.

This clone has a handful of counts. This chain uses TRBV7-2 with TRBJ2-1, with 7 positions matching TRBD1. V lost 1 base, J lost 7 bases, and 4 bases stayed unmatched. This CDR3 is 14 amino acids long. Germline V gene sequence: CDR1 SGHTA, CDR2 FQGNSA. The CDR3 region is CASSLVQGWNEQFF. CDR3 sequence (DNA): TGTGCCAGCAGCTTAGTACAGGGGTGGAATGAGCAGTTCTTC.